This is a list of T cell receptor beta chains from one sample in a study of shared clonotypes between healthy human individuals. TCRdb keeps only in-frame clones here, not all; method: immunoSEQ multiplex PCR. Among about 2.4 million clones listed, over 85% were seen once. Source material: naive CD4+ T cells from PBMCs. These receptors originate from a man aged 18 to 30 in good health. Some clones in this sample may be carry-over from other donors' samples. CDR3s include the opening cysteine and the closing phenylalanine or tryptophan. The D gene is left open where the match is weak. The listing skips clone size in some rows; elsewhere it reads once, few, many or a size class.

V gene	D gene	J gene	clone size	CDR3 DNA	CDR3 protein
TRBV18	TRBD2	TRBJ2-1	once	TGTGCCAGCTCACCAATACGGACTAGCGGGAGTGGCAATGAGCAGTTCTTC	CASSPIRTSGSGNEQFF
TRBV11-2	TRBD1	TRBJ2-5	once	TGTGCCAGCAGCTTATCTCGTCAGGGGGTCTGGGAGACCCAGTACTTC	CASSLSRQGVWETQYF
TRBV14	TRBD1	TRBJ2-7	.	TGTGCCAGCAGCCAAGGGGCCACAGGGGCTCTCTTT	CASSQGATGALF
TRBV28	TRBD1	TRBJ2-1	.	TGTGCCAGCAGTTGGCGACAGGGGGCGCTTTACAATGAGCAGTTCTTC	CASSWRQGALYNEQFF
TRBV7-6	.	TRBJ1-5	.	TGTGCCAGCAGCTCAGGTAGTAGCAATCAGCCCCAGCATTTT	CASSSGSSNQPQHF
TRBV10-3	.	TRBJ2-7	.	TGTGCCGTCACCGGGAGCCCGGACCCCTACGAGCAGTACTTC	CAVTGSPDPYEQYF
TRBV14	.	TRBJ2-3	.	TGTGCCAGCAGCCACCTCGGGACGGGTAGCACAGATACGCAGTATTTT	CASSHLGTGSTDTQYF
TRBV2	TRBD1	TRBJ2-7	.	TGTGCCAGCAGTCGACAGGGGGAGAAGCAGTACTTC	CASSRQGEKQYF
TRBV9	.	TRBJ1-1	.	TGTGCCAGCAGCGTAGGGGTCTTAAGGACTGAAGCTTTCTTT	CASSVGVLRTEAFF
TRBV28	TRBD1	TRBJ2-5	.	TGTGCCAGCAGTTTAAAACTGGCCTCCCCATACAGGGGGCTAAGGGGGGGAGAGACCCAGTACTTC	CASSLKLASPYRGLRGGETQYF
TRBV7-2	TRBD2	TRBJ2-7	.	TGTGCCAGCAGCGACGGGACTAGCGGGAGAATCGGGGGGGAGCAGTACTTC	CASSDGTSGRIGGEQYF
TRBV18	TRBD1	TRBJ2-7	.	TGTGCCAGCTCACAAGGGGACAGGGGACTATACGAGCAGTACTTC	CASSQGDRGLYEQYF
TRBV28	.	TRBJ1-2	.	TGTGCCAGCAGTTTAATGGGGGGCTCTAACTATGGCTACACCTTC	CASSLMGGSNYGYTF
TRBV30	.	TRBJ1-1	few	TGTGCCTGGACGGAGGTGGTGTGGACTGAAGCTTTCTTT	CAWTEVVWTEAFF
TRBV6-5	.	TRBJ2-1	.	TGTGCCAGCGCGACAAGTTACAATGAGCAGTTCTTC	CASATSYNEQFF
TRBV5-4	TRBD1	TRBJ2-7	.	TGTGCCAGCAGCCTGGGACAGTACTACGAGCAGTACTTC	CASSLGQYYEQYF
TRBV5-1	TRBD1	TRBJ1-1	.	TGCGCCAGCAGCTCTCAGGGACAGCTCACTGAAGCTTTCTTT	CASSSQGQLTEAFF
TRBV4-1	.	TRBJ2-5	.	TGCGCCAGCAGCCATTCGGACTGGGCCTTAAAAGAGACCCAGTACTTC	CASSHSDWALKETQYF
TRBV15	.	TRBJ1-3	once	TGTGCCACCAGCTTTTTACTCTCTGGAAACACCATATATTTT	CATSFLLSGNTIYF
TRBV7-2	.	TRBJ2-1	.	TGTGCCAGCAGCGTGCTCGGAGGGGTTTCGCATGAGCAGTTCTTC	CASSVLGGVSHEQFF
TRBV5-1	.	TRBJ1-1	.	TGCGCCAGCAGCCCCCCAGAGAACATGAACACTGAAGCTTTCTTT	CASSPPENMNTEAFF
TRBV4-2	.	TRBJ1-1	.	TGTGCCAGCAGCCGAGAGGGGAAGGACACCACTGAAGCTTTCTTT	CASSREGKDTTEAFF
TRBV7-9	TRBD1	TRBJ2-3	.	TGTGCCAGCAGCCTTGGACAGGTAACCACAGATACGCAGTATTTT	CASSLGQVTTDTQYF
TRBV25-1	.	TRBJ2-5	.	TGTGCCAGCACCGAAGGTGGAACGGGGGAGACCCAGTACTTC	CASTEGGTGETQYF
TRBV18	.	TRBJ1-2	.	TGTGCCAGCTCACCACCGGGGGGATTAAGAGACTATGGCTACACCTTC	CASSPPGGLRDYGYTF
TRBV25-1	.	TRBJ2-1	.	TGTGCCAGCAGTGAATATTCGCGGGAGCAGTTCTTC	CASSEYSREQFF
TRBV9	.	TRBJ2-5	.	TGTGCCAGCAGCGTAGAAAGGACGGGGGAGACCCAGTACTTC	CASSVERTGETQYF
TRBV2	TRBD2	TRBJ2-7	once	TGTGCCAGCAGTCGACTAGCGGGAGACGACGAGCAGTACTTC	CASSRLAGDDEQYF
TRBV28	.	TRBJ2-1	.	TGTGCCAGCGGGGGCGGGACCTACAATGAGCAGTTCTTC	CASGGGTYNEQFF
TRBV6-5	.	TRBJ2-1	.	TGTGCCGTAGGAGGAAGCTCCTACAATGAGCAGTTCTTC	CAVGGSSYNEQFF
TRBV7-9	.	TRBJ2-3	.	TGTGCCAGCAGCTTCGGGGCAGGGGCCACAGATACGCAGTATTTT	CASSFGAGATDTQYF
TRBV10-3	.	TRBJ1-5	.	TGTGCCATCAGAGGACAGAACAGCAATCAGCCCCAGCATTTT	CAIRGQNSNQPQHF
TRBV9	TRBD2	TRBJ2-5	.	TGTGCCAGCAGCGTAGGCGGGAGAGGGCAAGAGACCCAGTACTTC	CASSVGGRGQETQYF
TRBV30	.	TRBJ2-3	.	TGTGCCTGGAGTCCCGCCCCTAGCTCCGATACGCAGTATTTT	CAWSPAPSSDTQYF
TRBV11-1	TRBD1	TRBJ2-3	.	TGTGCCAGCAGCTTAGGGGACAGGAGGCAGTATTTT	CASSLGDRRQYF
TRBV7-9	.	TRBJ2-7	.	TGTGCCAGCAGCTTAACGACCTACGAGCAGTACTTC	CASSLTTYEQYF
TRBV7-9	.	TRBJ1-3	.	TGTGCCAGCAGCTTAGAGGCCTCTGGAAACACCATATATTTT	CASSLEASGNTIYF
TRBV25-1	TRBD1	TRBJ2-3	.	TGTGCCAGCACGGACAGGTTTAGCACAGATACGCAGTATTTT	CASTDRFSTDTQYF
TRBV2	.	TRBJ2-7	.	TGTGCCAGCAGATGGGAGACTGCGCCGTACTTC	CASRWETAPYF
TRBV29-1	TRBD2	TRBJ2-6	.	TGCAGCGTTGATGCGGGGGCTGGGGCCAACGTCCTGACTTTC	CSVDAGAGANVLTF
TRBV6-1	TRBD2	TRBJ2-1	.	TGTGCCAGCCTGGTCGCGGGAGGGGGGGGTGAGCAGTTCTTC	CASLVAGGGGEQFF
TRBV27	TRBD1	TRBJ2-6	once	TGTGCCAGCAACCCGGGACAGGGCCTTCCTGGGGCCAACGTCCTGACTTTC	CASNPGQGLPGANVLTF
TRBV27	.	TRBJ1-5	.	TGTGCCAGCAGTTTGGGGGGGAGACAGCCCCAGCATTTT	CASSLGGRQPQHF
TRBV4-1	TRBD1	TRBJ2-1	once	TGCGCCAGCAGCCTTGACAGGGGCCTGGGCGGGATCAAACAGAGCTCCTACAATGAGCAGTTCTTC	CASSLDRGLGGIKQSSYNEQFF
TRBV7-9	TRBD1	TRBJ1-2	.	TGTGCCAGCAGCCATGGACAGGGGCGCTATGGCTACACCTTC	CASSHGQGRYGYTF